This is a list of T cell receptor beta chains from one sample in a study of T cell responses to AZD1222 COVID-19 vaccine. The data were produced by immunoSEQ multiplex PCR, yet TCRdb's version contains in-frame clones alone and is incomplete. In the table there are tens of thousands of clones, about 85% of which are singletons. The sequences come from peripheral blood, collected on day 0 of MenACWY control vaccination. All receptors derive from an adult in good health. The CDR3 runs from the conserved cysteine through the conserved F or W. Fields, in order: CDR3 length, D gene, J gene, V gene, clone size, CDR3 protein, CDR3 DNA. The D gene is left open where the match is weak. Size is omitted from some rows. Given values are once, few, many or a class for expanded clones.

cdr3_length: 15; d_call: -; j_call: TRBJ1-1; v_call: TRBV6-6; clone_size: -; cdr3_aa: CASSYSQGIDTEAFF; cdr3_nt: TGTGCCAGCAGTTACTCCCAGGGAATAGACACTGAAGCTTTCTTT
cdr3_length: 19; d_call: TRBD2; j_call: TRBJ2-3; v_call: TRBV7-6; clone_size: -; cdr3_aa: CASSLRRFLAGASTDTQYF; cdr3_nt: TGTGCCAGCAGCTTAAGAAGGTTTCTAGCGGGGGCTAGCACAGATACGCAGTATTTT
cdr3_length: 16; d_call: -; j_call: TRBJ1-3; v_call: TRBV3-1/TRBV3-2; clone_size: few; cdr3_aa: CASSQRSPVSGNTIYF; cdr3_nt: TGTGCCAGCAGTCAGAGGTCCCCAGTCTCTGGAAACACCATATATTTT
cdr3_length: 15; d_call: -; j_call: TRBJ2-7; v_call: TRBV6-2/TRBV6-3; clone_size: -; cdr3_aa: CASSWSGSSSYEQYF; cdr3_nt: TGTGCCAGCAGTTGGAGCGGGTCTAGCTCCTACGAGCAGTACTTC
cdr3_length: 15; d_call: -; j_call: TRBJ2-2; v_call: TRBV4-1; clone_size: few; cdr3_aa: CASSQDRWNTGELFF; cdr3_nt: TGCGCCAGCAGCCAAGATCGGTGGAACACCGGGGAGCTGTTTTTT
cdr3_length: 16; d_call: -; j_call: TRBJ1-4; v_call: TRBV5-8; clone_size: -; cdr3_aa: CASSGGWGSTDEKLFF; cdr3_nt: TGTGCCAGCAGCGGGGGTTGGGGCAGTACGGATGAAAAACTGTTTTTT
cdr3_length: 16; d_call: -; j_call: TRBJ1-3; v_call: TRBV4-3; clone_size: -; cdr3_aa: CASSQRDRDPGNTIYF; cdr3_nt: TGCGCCAGCAGCCAAAGAGATAGGGATCCTGGAAACACCATATATTTT
cdr3_length: 12; d_call: -; j_call: TRBJ2-2; v_call: TRBV19; clone_size: -; cdr3_aa: CASSLIAGELFF; cdr3_nt: TGTGCCAGTAGCCTGATCGCCGGGGAGCTGTTTTTT
cdr3_length: 18; d_call: TRBD1; j_call: TRBJ1-5; v_call: TRBV11-3; clone_size: -; cdr3_aa: CASSPGTGGPFSNQPQHF; cdr3_nt: TGTGCCAGCAGCCCGGGGACAGGCGGCCCCTTTAGCAATCAGCCCCAGCATTTT
cdr3_length: 14; d_call: -; j_call: TRBJ2-3; v_call: TRBV5-1; clone_size: -; cdr3_aa: CASKVLGDTDTQYF; cdr3_nt: TGCGCCAGCAAGGTTCTGGGAGACACAGATACGCAGTATTTT
cdr3_length: 13; d_call: -; j_call: TRBJ2-7; v_call: TRBV28; clone_size: -; cdr3_aa: CASRPRSSYEQYF; cdr3_nt: TGTGCCAGCAGGCCCAGGAGCTCCTACGAGCAGTACTTC
cdr3_length: 13; d_call: -; j_call: TRBJ1-1; v_call: TRBV9; clone_size: -; cdr3_aa: CASSGTANAEAFF; cdr3_nt: TGTGCCAGCAGCGGCACGGCGAACGCTGAAGCTTTCTTT
cdr3_length: 16; d_call: TRBD1; j_call: TRBJ1-2; v_call: TRBV7-9; clone_size: -; cdr3_aa: CASSLAYRDRDDGYTF; cdr3_nt: TGTGCCAGCAGCTTAGCTTACCGGGACAGGGACGATGGCTACACCTTC
cdr3_length: 13; d_call: -; j_call: TRBJ2-3; v_call: TRBV12-3/TRBV12-4; clone_size: -; cdr3_aa: CASSLVGKDTQYF; cdr3_nt: TGTGCCAGCAGTTTGGTTGGGAAAGATACGCAGTATTTT
cdr3_length: 15; d_call: -; j_call: TRBJ1-2; v_call: TRBV28; clone_size: -; cdr3_aa: CASSPPGTKHYGYTF; cdr3_nt: TGTGCCAGCAGCCCCCCCGGGACAAAGCACTATGGCTACACCTTC
cdr3_length: 15; d_call: -; j_call: TRBJ2-1; v_call: TRBV28; clone_size: -; cdr3_aa: CASSSFSGAGNEQFF; cdr3_nt: TGTGCCAGCAGTTCATTTTCCGGGGCGGGTAATGAGCAGTTCTTC
cdr3_length: 15; d_call: TRBD1; j_call: TRBJ1-4; v_call: TRBV15; clone_size: -; cdr3_aa: CATSSGTATNEKLFF; cdr3_nt: TGTGCCACCAGCTCCGGGACAGCAACTAATGAAAAACTGTTTTTT
cdr3_length: 14; d_call: -; j_call: TRBJ1-1; v_call: TRBV19; clone_size: -; cdr3_aa: CASTHRGRNTEAFF; cdr3_nt: TGTGCCAGTACCCATCGGGGGCGAAACACTGAAGCTTTCTTT
cdr3_length: 17; d_call: TRBD2; j_call: TRBJ2-7; v_call: TRBV28; clone_size: -; cdr3_aa: CASSRRLAGDSSYEQYF; cdr3_nt: TGTGCCAGCAGCCGTAGACTAGCGGGGGACAGCTCCTACGAGCAGTACTTC
cdr3_length: 13; d_call: -; j_call: TRBJ2-2; v_call: TRBV18; clone_size: -; cdr3_aa: CASSPSHTGELFF; cdr3_nt: TGTGCCAGCTCACCATCTCACACCGGGGAGCTGTTTTTT
cdr3_length: 18; d_call: TRBD1; j_call: TRBJ2-7; v_call: TRBV4-3; clone_size: -; cdr3_aa: CASSQDLGRGYEVYEQYF; cdr3_nt: TGCGCCAGCAGCCAAGATTTGGGCAGGGGGTATGAAGTCTACGAGCAGTACTTC
cdr3_length: 13; d_call: TRBD2; j_call: TRBJ2-2; v_call: TRBV6-4; clone_size: -; cdr3_aa: CASSDGGAGELFF; cdr3_nt: TGTGCCAGCAGTGACGGGGGGGCCGGGGAGCTGTTTTTT
cdr3_length: 16; d_call: -; j_call: TRBJ1-2; v_call: TRBV2; clone_size: -; cdr3_aa: CASSTRSGGANYGYTF; cdr3_nt: TGTGCCAGCAGTACCCGCAGCGGTGGCGCTAACTATGGCTACACCTTC
cdr3_length: 14; d_call: -; j_call: TRBJ2-2; v_call: TRBV5-1; clone_size: -; cdr3_aa: CASSPDLPTGELFF; cdr3_nt: TGCGCCAGCAGCCCGGACTTGCCGACCGGGGAGCTGTTTTTT
cdr3_length: 15; d_call: -; j_call: TRBJ2-7; v_call: TRBV6-4; clone_size: once; cdr3_aa: CASSPLAEAAYEQYF; cdr3_nt: TGTGCCAGTAGTCCCCTGGCGGAGGCGGCCTACGAGCAGTACTTC
cdr3_length: 13; d_call: -; j_call: TRBJ2-3; v_call: TRBV10-3; clone_size: -; cdr3_aa: CAISESGTDTQYF; cdr3_nt: TGTGCCATCAGTGAGTCAGGCACAGATACGCAGTATTTT